A selection of T cell receptor beta chains follows, all from one sample in a study of circulating and synovial CD4+ cells in juvenile arthritis. Profiled with immunoSEQ multiplex PCR; TCRdb holds only in-frame clones, not every one. The sample lists around 31,000 clones, less than 97% occurring once. Sequenced: CD4+ T cells from blood. Receptors originate from a human donor with juvenile idiopathic arthritis. The CDR3 runs from the conserved cysteine through the conserved F or W. The order of the fields is V gene, J gene, clone size, D gene, CDR3 length, CDR3 protein, CDR3 DNA. A D gene is named only where the DNA matches it firmly. Expanded clones are given a class, and other clones once, few, many or no size at all.

v_call: TRBV27
j_call: TRBJ1-3
clone_size: -
d_call: TRBD1
cdr3_length: 17
cdr3_aa: CASSRGTGALSGNTIYF
cdr3_nt: TGTGCCAGCAGCCGAGGGACAGGGGCCCTCTCTGGAAACACCATATATTTT

v_call: TRBV11-3
j_call: TRBJ1-5
clone_size: once
d_call: -
cdr3_length: 12
cdr3_aa: CASSLRVFPQHF
cdr3_nt: TGTGCCAGCAGCTTGCGGGTTTTCCCCCAGCATTTT

v_call: TRBV5-4
j_call: TRBJ2-3
clone_size: -
d_call: TRBD2
cdr3_length: 16
cdr3_aa: CASSLDLAGGRDTQYF
cdr3_nt: TGTGCCAGCAGCTTGGACCTAGCGGGGGGGCGGGATACGCAGTATTTT

v_call: TRBV11-2
j_call: TRBJ2-1
clone_size: -
d_call: TRBD1
cdr3_length: 19
cdr3_aa: CASSGTRRDRGYRYNEQFF
cdr3_nt: TGTGCCAGCAGCGGCACTAGGAGGGACAGGGGGTACCGATACAATGAGCAGTTCTTC

v_call: TRBV5-4
j_call: TRBJ2-1
clone_size: -
d_call: TRBD2
cdr3_length: 20
cdr3_aa: CASSVNPPGLAVSSYNEQFF
cdr3_nt: TGTGCCAGCAGCGTCAACCCTCCGGGACTAGCGGTGAGCTCCTACAATGAGCAGTTCTTC

v_call: TRBV29-1
j_call: TRBJ1-1
clone_size: -
d_call: -
cdr3_length: 15
cdr3_aa: CSVDFPGLRDTEAFF
cdr3_nt: TGCAGCGTTGATTTCCCAGGGCTTAGGGACACTGAAGCTTTCTTT

v_call: TRBV7-6
j_call: TRBJ1-5
clone_size: -
d_call: TRBD1
cdr3_length: 15
cdr3_aa: CASSQGQGASQPQHF
cdr3_nt: TGTGCCAGCAGCCAGGGACAGGGGGCGAGTCAGCCCCAGCATTTT

v_call: TRBV5-1
j_call: TRBJ1-6
clone_size: -
d_call: -
cdr3_length: 16
cdr3_aa: CASSLGGPSYNSPLHF
cdr3_nt: TGCGCCAGCAGCTTGGGGGGGCCCTCCTATAATTCCCCCCTCCACTTT

v_call: TRBV4-1
j_call: TRBJ2-7
clone_size: once
d_call: TRBD2
cdr3_length: 16
cdr3_aa: CASSQGRTSVISEQYF
cdr3_nt: TGCGCCAGCAGCCAAGGGAGGACTAGCGTCATTAGCGAGCAGTACTTC

v_call: TRBV28
j_call: TRBJ1-1
clone_size: -
d_call: TRBD1
cdr3_length: 14
cdr3_aa: CASTLRDRGRIAFF
cdr3_nt: TGTGCCAGCACCCTCAGAGACAGGGGGCGAATAGCTTTCTTT

v_call: TRBV10-3
j_call: TRBJ2-1
clone_size: -
d_call: -
cdr3_length: 16
cdr3_aa: CAIRGSLGGSYNEQFF
cdr3_nt: TGTGCCATCCGGGGGAGTTTGGGGGGCTCCTACAATGAGCAGTTCTTC

v_call: TRBV27
j_call: TRBJ1-4
clone_size: -
d_call: TRBD1
cdr3_length: 16
cdr3_aa: CASSGQGLGANEKLFF
cdr3_nt: TGTGCCAGCAGTGGACAGGGGCTTGGGGCTAATGAAAAACTGTTTTTT

v_call: TRBV6-6
j_call: TRBJ1-1
clone_size: -
d_call: -
cdr3_length: 15
cdr3_aa: CASSYSIGLNTEAFF
cdr3_nt: TGTGCCAGCAGTTACTCGATCGGTTTGAACACTGAAGCTTTCTTT

v_call: TRBV7-3
j_call: TRBJ2-1
clone_size: -
d_call: TRBD2
cdr3_length: 15
cdr3_aa: CASSPGPPSGGEQFF
cdr3_nt: TGTGCCAGCAGCCCTGGACCCCCTTCGGGGGGAGAGCAGTTCTTC

v_call: TRBV7-6
j_call: TRBJ1-3
clone_size: -
d_call: -
cdr3_length: 15
cdr3_aa: CASSFAGATGNTIYF
cdr3_nt: TGTGCCAGCAGCTTTGCAGGGGCGACTGGAAACACCATATATTTT

v_call: TRBV4-3
j_call: TRBJ2-2
clone_size: -
d_call: TRBD2
cdr3_length: 16
cdr3_aa: CASSRYRGGGPGELFF
cdr3_nt: TGCGCCAGCAGCCGATACCGGGGGGGCGGTCCGGGGGAGCTGTTTTTT

v_call: TRBV4-2
j_call: TRBJ2-1
clone_size: -
d_call: TRBD2
cdr3_length: 18
cdr3_aa: CASSQFTGPSGTDNEQFF
cdr3_nt: TGTGCCAGCAGCCAGTTCACAGGGCCTAGCGGGACGGACAATGAGCAGTTCTTC

v_call: TRBV5-1
j_call: TRBJ2-1
clone_size: few
d_call: -
cdr3_length: 12
cdr3_aa: CASSPDYDEQFF
cdr3_nt: TGCGCCAGCAGCCCCGACTATGATGAGCAGTTCTTC

v_call: TRBV6-1
j_call: TRBJ1-5
clone_size: -
d_call: TRBD1
cdr3_length: 17
cdr3_aa: CASSEAQGAWGNQPQHF
cdr3_nt: TGTGCCAGCAGTGAAGCGCAGGGGGCGTGGGGCAATCAGCCCCAGCATTTT

v_call: TRBV5-1
j_call: TRBJ2-1
clone_size: -
d_call: TRBD2
cdr3_length: 15
cdr3_aa: CASSALAGGLNEQFF
cdr3_nt: TGCGCCAGCAGCGCCCTAGCGGGCGGACTCAATGAGCAGTTCTTC

v_call: TRBV6-5
j_call: TRBJ1-3
clone_size: -
d_call: -
cdr3_length: 15
cdr3_aa: CASCRDNGSGNTIYF
cdr3_nt: TGTGCCAGCTGTCGGGACAACGGAAGTGGAAACACCATATATTTT

v_call: TRBV11-3
j_call: TRBJ1-4
clone_size: -
d_call: -
cdr3_length: 16
cdr3_aa: CASSSRKTRTNEKLFF
cdr3_nt: TGTGCCAGCAGCTCGCGGAAAACTCGCACTAATGAAAAACTGTTTTTT

v_call: TRBV21-1
j_call: TRBJ2-5
clone_size: -
d_call: -
cdr3_length: 16
cdr3_aa: CASSKGREALQETQYF
cdr3_nt: TGTGCCAGCAGCAAAGGACGGGAGGCCTTACAAGAGACCCAGTACTTC

v_call: TRBV18
j_call: TRBJ2-5
clone_size: -
d_call: -
cdr3_length: 14
cdr3_aa: CASSPWGGQETQYF
cdr3_nt: TGTGCCAGCTCACCATGGGGAGGACAAGAGACCCAGTACTTC

v_call: TRBV18
j_call: TRBJ1-1
clone_size: -
d_call: TRBD1
cdr3_length: 14
cdr3_aa: CASSPGTGGAEAFF
cdr3_nt: TGTGCCAGCTCACCCGGGACAGGGGGCGCCGAAGCTTTCTTT

v_call: TRBV6-6
j_call: TRBJ1-6
clone_size: -
d_call: -
cdr3_length: 16
cdr3_aa: CASSLPMDTENSPLHF
cdr3_nt: TGTGCCAGCAGTCTCCCCATGGACACCGAAAATTCCCCCCTCCACTTT

v_call: TRBV5-1
j_call: TRBJ1-6
clone_size: -
d_call: -
cdr3_length: 15
cdr3_aa: CASSPSGTINSPLRF
cdr3_nt: TGCGCCAGCAGCCCTTCCGGGACTATCAATTCACCCCTCCGCTTT

v_call: TRBV5-4
j_call: TRBJ2-3
clone_size: -
d_call: -
cdr3_length: 16
cdr3_aa: CASSLSSRPPGDTQYF
cdr3_nt: TGTGCCAGCAGCTTAAGCTCGCGACCCCCCGGGGATACGCAGTATTTT

v_call: TRBV18
j_call: TRBJ1-2
clone_size: -
d_call: -
cdr3_length: 16
cdr3_aa: CASSPPRTALNYGYTF
cdr3_nt: TGTGCCAGCTCACCACCGAGGACAGCACTAAACTATGGCTACACCTTC

v_call: TRBV30
j_call: TRBJ2-6
clone_size: -
d_call: TRBD2
cdr3_length: 17
cdr3_aa: CACPRGGIPSGANVLTF
cdr3_nt: TGTGCCTGCCCGAGGGGAGGGATTCCTTCTGGGGCCAACGTCCTGACTTTC

v_call: TRBV5-1
j_call: TRBJ1-2
clone_size: -
d_call: -
cdr3_length: 16
cdr3_aa: CASSPVAGLANYGYTF
cdr3_nt: TGCGCCAGCAGCCCGGTGGCGGGATTGGCTAACTATGGCTACACCTTC

v_call: TRBV19
j_call: TRBJ2-1
clone_size: -
d_call: -
cdr3_length: 12
cdr3_aa: CASSFVLSEQFF
cdr3_nt: TGTGCCAGTAGTTTCGTTCTAAGCGAGCAGTTCTTC

v_call: TRBV2
j_call: TRBJ1-2
clone_size: -
d_call: TRBD1
cdr3_length: 13
cdr3_aa: CASTPTGGYGYTF
cdr3_nt: TGTGCCAGCACCCCGACAGGGGGCTATGGCTACACCTTC

v_call: TRBV11-2
j_call: TRBJ1-2
clone_size: -
d_call: -
cdr3_length: 13
cdr3_aa: CASSLDPGYGYTF
cdr3_nt: TGTGCCAGCAGCTTAGATCCCGGTTATGGCTACACCTTC

v_call: TRBV5-6
j_call: TRBJ1-1
clone_size: -
d_call: -
cdr3_length: 16
cdr3_aa: CASSLGRSKDYTEAFF
cdr3_nt: TGTGCCAGCAGCTTAGGCAGGTCTAAAGATTACACTGAAGCTTTCTTT

v_call: TRBV6-5
j_call: TRBJ2-6
clone_size: -
d_call: -
cdr3_length: 14
cdr3_aa: CASSLGAGANVLTF
cdr3_nt: TGTGCCAGCAGTCTAGGTGCTGGGGCCAACGTCCTGACTTTC

v_call: TRBV7-2
j_call: TRBJ1-3
clone_size: -
d_call: -
cdr3_length: 17
cdr3_aa: CASSQTDRFFSGNTIYF
cdr3_nt: TGTGCCAGCAGCCAGACCGACAGGTTTTTCTCTGGAAACACCATATATTTT

v_call: TRBV14
j_call: TRBJ2-4
clone_size: -
d_call: -
cdr3_length: 14
cdr3_aa: CASSQSGAKNIQYF
cdr3_nt: TGTGCCAGCAGCCAATCGGGGGCCAAAAACATTCAGTACTTC

v_call: TRBV6-6
j_call: TRBJ1-1
clone_size: -
d_call: -
cdr3_length: 13
cdr3_aa: CASSYAPTPEAFF
cdr3_nt: TGTGCCAGCAGTTACGCTCCGACACCTGAAGCTTTCTTT

v_call: TRBV30
j_call: TRBJ2-5
clone_size: -
d_call: -
cdr3_length: 13
cdr3_aa: CAWSAPRGETQYF
cdr3_nt: TGTGCCTGGAGTGCCCCCCGGGGGGAGACCCAGTACTTC

v_call: TRBV5-1
j_call: TRBJ1-2
clone_size: -
d_call: -
cdr3_length: 15
cdr3_aa: CASSLFGEPNYGYTF
cdr3_nt: TGCGCCAGCAGCCTGTTCGGAGAACCTAACTATGGCTACACCTTC

v_call: TRBV14
j_call: TRBJ2-2
clone_size: -
d_call: -
cdr3_length: 12
cdr3_aa: CASRLNTGELFF
cdr3_nt: TGTGCCAGCAGACTCAATACCGGGGAGCTGTTTTTT